This TCR beta chain came from a study of shared clonotypes between healthy human individuals. Germline V gene data show CDR1 as SGDLS and CDR2 as YYNGEE. The CDR3 has 14 amino acids. With 3 bases clipped from V and 2 bases from J, the junction kept 4 bases outside the gene matches. Here immunoSEQ multiplex PCR was the method, and the copy in TCRdb shows in-frame clones only, minus some. The sample has around 2.5 million clones, 93% seen once. This clonotype originated in a man between 18 and 35 years old in good health. Some clones in this sample may be carry-over from other donors' samples. This chain joins TRBV9 and TRBJ2-5; TRBD2 matches 7 bases. The sample taken for sequencing was naive CD4+ T cells from PBMCs. Subset defined: CD45RA+ positively selected. CDR3 amino acids: CASSARGWQETQYF. CDR3 bases: TGTGCCAGCAGCGCGCGGGGGTGGCAAGAGACCCAGTACTTC.